Reported below is one TCR beta chain. Its antigen is not identified. The data are from a study of shared clonotypes between healthy human individuals. About the study: CD4 naive cells filled three plates per donor, CD4 memory three, CD8 naive two and CD8 memory one.

Findings and caveats of the study: Represented diversity (both genetic and exposure-history) was limited by the small number of donors.

CDR1 LGHNA and CDR2 YNFKEQ come from the germline V gene. V was cut by 1 base and J by 6 bases, with 10 bases left in between. This CDR3 comprises 14 residues. Only in-frame clones appear in the TCRdb table, and some are missing; sequencing was by immunoSEQ multiplex PCR. The sample consists of 2 million to 2.5 million clones, roughly 95% of them appearing once. The chain is built from TRBV4-2 and TRBJ2-1; TRBD1 is a possible D gene (5 bases). The source material was naive CD4+ T cells sorted from blood. Subset given: CD45RA+ positively selected. This clonotype was sampled from a man between 18 and 35 years old in good health. CDR3 in amino acids: CASSQAGIGNEQFF. The CDR3 bases are TGTGCCAGCAGCCAAGCAGGGATAGGCAATGAGCAGTTCTTC.